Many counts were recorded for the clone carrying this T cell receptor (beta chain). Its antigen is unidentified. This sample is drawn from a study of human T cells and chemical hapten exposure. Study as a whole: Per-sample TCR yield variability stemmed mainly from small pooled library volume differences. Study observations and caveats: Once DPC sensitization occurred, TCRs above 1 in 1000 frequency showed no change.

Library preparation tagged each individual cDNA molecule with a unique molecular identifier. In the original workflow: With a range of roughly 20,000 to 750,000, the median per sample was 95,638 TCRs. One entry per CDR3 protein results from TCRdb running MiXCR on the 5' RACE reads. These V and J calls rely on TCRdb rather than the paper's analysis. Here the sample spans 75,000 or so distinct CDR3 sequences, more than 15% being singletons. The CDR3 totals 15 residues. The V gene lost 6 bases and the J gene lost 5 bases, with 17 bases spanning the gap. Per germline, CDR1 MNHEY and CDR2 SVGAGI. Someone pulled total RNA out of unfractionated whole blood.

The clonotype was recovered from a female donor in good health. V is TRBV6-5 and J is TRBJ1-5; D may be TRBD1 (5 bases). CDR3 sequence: CASRSIGREDQPQHF. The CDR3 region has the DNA TGTGCCAGCAGATCGATTGGCAGGGAGGATCAGCCCCAGCATTTT.